This T cell receptor beta chain appears in the sequencing data of a study of T cell responses to AZD1222 COVID-19 vaccine. Regarding this clone: What it recognizes is unknown.

CDR3 length: 17 residues. V gave up 5 bases and J gave up 1 base; unmatched junction bases: 13. Germline CDR1 SNHLY, CDR2 FYNNEI. Findings and limits, study-wide: Clonal diversity may have been underestimated, and the donors were mostly white British, with more females than males.

The protocol was immunoSEQ multiplex PCR, while the TCRdb copy is restricted to in-frame clones and leaves out a portion. The sample contains some 200,000 clones, approximately 92% of which appear only once. The TCR was taken from an adult in good health. The sample here was peripheral blood, taken on day 0 of AZD1222 vaccination. The chain employs TRBV2 and TRBJ1-2; TRBD1 matches at 7 bases. In DNA form, the CDR3 reads TGTGCCAGCAGTTCCCGGACAGGCGTCGGGATTAACTATGGCTACACCTTC. Protein: CASSSRTGVGINYGYTF.